The rows below give T cell receptor beta chains drawn from one sample of a study of CD8 T cells in Susac syndrome. TCRdb processed the immunoSEQ multiplex PCR reads anew with MiXCR; each CDR3 protein has one entry. Among 350,000 to 550,000 distinct CDR3 sequences listed, more than 80% were seen once. Sequenced material: CD8+ T cells from PBMCs. These receptor sequences come from a human donor with multiple sclerosis. CDR3s include the opening cysteine and the closing phenylalanine or tryptophan.

V gene	J gene	CDR3 length	CDR3 protein
TRBV6-5	TRBJ2-7	15	CASSYSSGGALEQYF
TRBV21-1	TRBJ2-7	15	CASSTRDRGPYEQYF
TRBV15	TRBJ2-7	16	CATSRTRQESSYEQYF
TRBV6-6	TRBJ1-1	15	CASSYLMTENTEAFF
TRBV5-1	TRBJ2-2	16	CASSLDKGWGTGELFF
TRBV27	TRBJ1-6	18	CASSLSLPGGFLNSPLHF
TRBV7-9	TRBJ2-7	13	CASSTSGRHEQYF
TRBV30	TRBJ2-7	14	CAWRLAGGSYEQYF
TRBV27	TRBJ1-4	15	CASRPMGVHPEKLFF
TRBV4-1	TRBJ2-7	14	CASSQGDGAYEQYF
TRBV6-5	TRBJ2-5	14	CASTSQGIQETQYF
TRBV20-1	TRBJ2-2	16	CSASQPGQGLTGELFF
TRBV14	TRBJ2-1	16	CASSSPGLAVQDEQFF
TRBV19	TRBJ2-2	14	CASKSVENTGELFF
TRBV5-1	TRBJ2-7	14	CASSLQDRVYEQYF
TRBV27	TRBJ1-1	15	CASSLFPGSGTEAFF
TRBV21-1	TRBJ2-3	17	CASSARRGLDNTDTQYF